This T cell receptor (beta chain) was observed in a study of T cells in Graves' hyperthyroidism and ophthalmopathy. Study-level points and caveats: In the blood, most expanded thyroid clonotypes above 0.001 appeared as well. A model of 13 V-J pairs discriminated ophthalmopathy from stable hyperthyroidism. Ophthalmopathy, as predicted by the model, came a median 6.5 months after the prediction.

Notes on this clonotype: What it binds is not known.

Amplification of TCR beta CDR3 regions used RNA as the template. HTBI primers were used for first-round RT-PCR of the TCR CDR3. In TCRdb, the multiplex PCR reads were re-called with MiXCR into one record per CDR3 protein. The table includes approximately 400,000 distinct CDR3 sequences, approximately 15% detected once. Trimming stripped 9 bases from V and 8 bases from J, with 16 bases between. The CDR3 contains 13 residues. In germline, CDR1 is LNHDA, CDR2 SQIVND (reference sequence). The rearrangement links TRBV19 to TRBJ1-4; TRBD1 is a possible D gene (6 bases). The sequencing sample was made of blood. This TCR was sampled from a woman aged 18-29 years with Graves' hyperthyroidism. This CDR3 is CASHRDRGEKLFF. For the CDR3, the DNA is TGTGCCAGCCACAGGGATCGGGGAGAAAAACTGTTTTTT.